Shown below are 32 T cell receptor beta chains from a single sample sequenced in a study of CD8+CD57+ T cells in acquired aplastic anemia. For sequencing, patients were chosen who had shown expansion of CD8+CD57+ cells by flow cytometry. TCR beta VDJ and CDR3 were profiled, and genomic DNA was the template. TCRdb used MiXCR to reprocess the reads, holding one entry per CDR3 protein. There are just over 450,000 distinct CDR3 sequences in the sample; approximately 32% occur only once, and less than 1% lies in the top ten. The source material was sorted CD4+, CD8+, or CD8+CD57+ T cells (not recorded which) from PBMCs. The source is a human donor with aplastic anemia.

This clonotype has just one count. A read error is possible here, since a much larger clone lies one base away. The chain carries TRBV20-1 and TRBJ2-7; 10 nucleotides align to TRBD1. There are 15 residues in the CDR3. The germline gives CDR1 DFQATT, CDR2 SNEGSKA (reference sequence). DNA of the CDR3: TGCAGTGCGGCGGACGCGGGACAGGGGATCTACGAGCGGTACTTC. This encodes CSAADAGQGIYERYF.

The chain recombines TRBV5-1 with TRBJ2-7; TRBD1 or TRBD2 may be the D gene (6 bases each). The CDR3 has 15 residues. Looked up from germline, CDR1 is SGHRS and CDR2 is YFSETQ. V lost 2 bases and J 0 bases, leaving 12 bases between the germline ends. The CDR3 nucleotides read TGCGCCAGCAGCTTACCCGGGGGCCGCTCCTACGAGCAGTACTTC. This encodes CASSLPGGRSYEQYF.

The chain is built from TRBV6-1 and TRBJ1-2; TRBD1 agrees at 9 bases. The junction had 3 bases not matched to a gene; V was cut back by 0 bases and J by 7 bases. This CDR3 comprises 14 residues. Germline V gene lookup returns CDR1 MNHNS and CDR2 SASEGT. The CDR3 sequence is CASSEARQGGGYTF. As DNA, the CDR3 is TGTGCCAGCAGTGAAGCCAGACAGGGGGGTGGCTACACCTTC.

As DNA, the CDR3 is TGTGCCAGCAGCGTTAGCGGGAACTCCTACAATGAGCAGTTCTTC. It translates to CASSVSGNSYNEQFF. The chain links TRBV9 to TRBJ2-1; TRBD2 matches at 8 bases. Germline V gives CDR1 SGDLS, CDR2 YYNGEE. V trimming: 2 bases; J trimming: 0 bases; junction bases outside the gene matches: 1. The CDR3 length is 15 residues.

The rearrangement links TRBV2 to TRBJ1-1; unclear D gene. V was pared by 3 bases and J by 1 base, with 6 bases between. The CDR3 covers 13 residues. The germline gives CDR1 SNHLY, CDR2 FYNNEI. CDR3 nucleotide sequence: TGTGCCAGCAGTGAGATTCCGAACACTGAAGCTTTCTTT. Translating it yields CASSEIPNTEAFF. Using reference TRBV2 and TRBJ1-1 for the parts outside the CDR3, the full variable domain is EPEVTQTPSHQVTQMGQEVILRCVPISNHLYFYWYRQILGQKVEFLVSFYNNEISEKSEIFDDQFSVERPDGSNFTLKIRSTKLEDSAMYFCASSEIPNTEAFFGQGTRLTVV.

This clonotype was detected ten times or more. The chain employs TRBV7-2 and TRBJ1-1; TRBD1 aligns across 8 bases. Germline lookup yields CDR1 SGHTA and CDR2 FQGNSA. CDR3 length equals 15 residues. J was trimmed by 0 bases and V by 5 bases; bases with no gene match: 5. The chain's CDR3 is CASSGNRGMNTEAFF. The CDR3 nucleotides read TGTGCCAGCAGCGGAAACAGGGGGATGAACACTGAAGCTTTCTTT.

The chain's CDR3 is CASSHERGYEQYF. The CDR3 DNA follows: TGCGCCAGCAGCCACGAGAGGGGATACGAGCAGTACTTC. The chain combines TRBV4-3 with TRBJ2-7, with D perhaps matching TRBD1 or TRBD2 (5 bases each). CDR3 length: 13 amino acids. Germline CDR1 and CDR2: LGHNA and YSLEER. Trimming removed 3 bases at V and 4 bases at J, with 10 bases between.

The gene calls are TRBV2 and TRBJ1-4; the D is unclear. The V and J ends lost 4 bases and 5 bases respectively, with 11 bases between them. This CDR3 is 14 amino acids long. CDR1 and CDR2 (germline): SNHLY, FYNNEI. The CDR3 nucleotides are TGTGCCAGCAGTGTCCTCCATCTCAATGAAAAACTGTTTTTT. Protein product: CASSVLHLNEKLFF.

The CDR3 region has the DNA TGTGCCTGGAGTGGCCAAGTCTACAATGAGCAGTTCTTC. Protein sequence: CAWSGQVYNEQFF. The chain has TRBV19 and TRBJ2-1; no firm D call. The germline gives CDR1 LNHDA, CDR2 SQIVND (reference sequence). This CDR3 has 13 amino acids. The ends were cut back, 11 bases at V and 3 bases at J, with 14 bases in the middle.

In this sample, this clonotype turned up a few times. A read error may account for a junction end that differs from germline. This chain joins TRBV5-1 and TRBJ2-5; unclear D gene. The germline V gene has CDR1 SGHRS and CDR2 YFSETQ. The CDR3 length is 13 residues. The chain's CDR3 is CASSPLRKETQYF. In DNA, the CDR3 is TGTGCCAGCAGCCCCCTCCGCAAAGAGACCCAGTACTTC. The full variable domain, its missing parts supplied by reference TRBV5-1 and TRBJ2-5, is KAGVTQTPRYLIKTRGQQVTLSCSPISGHRSVSWYQQTPGQGLQFLFEYFSETQRNKGNFPGRFSGRQFSNSRSEMNVSTLELGDSALYLCASSPLRKETQYFGPGTRLLVL.

CDR3 region: CASSLTLAGEQFF. CDR3 coding DNA: TGTGCCAGCAGCTTAACTCTGGCGGGAGAGCAGTTCTTC. The V and J genes are TRBV7-3 and TRBJ2-1, with D tentatively TRBD2 (6 bases). Trimming left V 0 bases short and J 10 bases short, with 10 bases between. The CDR3 spans 13 residues. CDR1 is SGHTA, CDR2 FQGTGA, per germline.

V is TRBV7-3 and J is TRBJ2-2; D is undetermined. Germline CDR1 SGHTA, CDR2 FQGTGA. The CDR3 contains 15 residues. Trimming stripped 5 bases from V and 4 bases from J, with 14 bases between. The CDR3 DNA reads TGTGCCAGCAGCCCAACACGGCTGGCCACCGGGGAGCTGTTTTTT. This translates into CASSPTRLATGELFF.

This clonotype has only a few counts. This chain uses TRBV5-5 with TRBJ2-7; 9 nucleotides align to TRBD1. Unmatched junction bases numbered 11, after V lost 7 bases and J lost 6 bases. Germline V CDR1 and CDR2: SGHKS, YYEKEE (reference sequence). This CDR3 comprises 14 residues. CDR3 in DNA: TGTGCCAGCTCAACCGCACAGGGGGCGTCCGAGCAGTACTTC. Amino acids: CASSTAQGASEQYF. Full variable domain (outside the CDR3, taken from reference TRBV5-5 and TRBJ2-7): DAGVTQSPTHLIKTRGQQVTLRCSPISGHKSVSWYQQVLGQGPQFIFQYYEKEERGRGNFPDRFSARQFPNYSSELNVNALLLGDSALYLCASSTAQGASEQYFGPGTRLTVT.

CDR3 protein: CAWSTLSSYNSPLHF. The CDR3 region has the DNA TGTGCCTGGAGTACACTTAGCTCCTATAATTCACCCCTCCACTTT. The genes are TRBV30 and TRBJ1-6; D ambiguous. The CDR3 contains 15 residues. V lost 2 bases and J lost 0, with 8 bases in between. Germline V lookup: CDR1 GTSNPN, CDR2 SVGIG (reference sequence).

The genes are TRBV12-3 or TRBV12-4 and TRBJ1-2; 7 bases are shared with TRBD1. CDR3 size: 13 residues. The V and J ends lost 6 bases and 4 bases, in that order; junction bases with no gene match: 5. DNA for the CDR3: TGTGCCAGCAGAACCGGGACAGCCTATGGCTACACCTTC. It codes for CASRTGTAYGYTF.

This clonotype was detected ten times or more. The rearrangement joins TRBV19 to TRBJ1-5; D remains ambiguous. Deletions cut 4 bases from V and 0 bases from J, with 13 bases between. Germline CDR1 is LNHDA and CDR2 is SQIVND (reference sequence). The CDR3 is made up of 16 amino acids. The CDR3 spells CASSNLWTGSNQPQHF. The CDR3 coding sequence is TGTGCCAGTAGTAACTTATGGACGGGTAGCAATCAGCCCCAGCATTTT.

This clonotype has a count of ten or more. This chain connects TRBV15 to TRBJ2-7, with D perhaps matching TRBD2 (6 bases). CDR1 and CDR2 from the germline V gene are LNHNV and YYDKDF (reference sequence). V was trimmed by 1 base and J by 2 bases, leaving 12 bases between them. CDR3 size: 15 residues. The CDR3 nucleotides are TGTGCCACCAGCAGAGTGGGGCGGGACCCCTACGAGCAGTACTTC. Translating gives CATSRVGRDPYEQYF.

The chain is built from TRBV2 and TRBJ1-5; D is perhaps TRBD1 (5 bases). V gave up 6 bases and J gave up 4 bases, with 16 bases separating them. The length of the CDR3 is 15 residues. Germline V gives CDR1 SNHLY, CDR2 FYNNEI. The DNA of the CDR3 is TGTGCCAGCAGCTTGTTATGGGGGTCGAATCAGCCCCAGCATTTT. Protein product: CASSLLWGSNQPQHF.

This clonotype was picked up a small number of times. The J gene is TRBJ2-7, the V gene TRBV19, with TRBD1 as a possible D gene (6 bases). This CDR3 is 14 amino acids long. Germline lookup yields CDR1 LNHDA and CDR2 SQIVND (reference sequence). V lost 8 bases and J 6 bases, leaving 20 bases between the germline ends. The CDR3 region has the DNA TGTGCCAGTTCAAACCGGGACAACCGAGGCGAGCAGTACTTC. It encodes CASSNRDNRGEQYF.

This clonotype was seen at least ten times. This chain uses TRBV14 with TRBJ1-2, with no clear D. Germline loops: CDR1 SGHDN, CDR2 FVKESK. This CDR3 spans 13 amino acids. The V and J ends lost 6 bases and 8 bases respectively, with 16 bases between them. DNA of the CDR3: TGTGCCAGCAGTCTGGCTGCGGTGTGGGGCTACACCTTC. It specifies CASSLAAVWGYTF.

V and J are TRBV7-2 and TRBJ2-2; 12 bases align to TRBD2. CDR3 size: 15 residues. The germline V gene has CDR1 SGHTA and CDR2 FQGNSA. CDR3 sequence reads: CASRLAGANTGELFF. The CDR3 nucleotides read TGTGCTTCACGACTAGCGGGGGCGAACACCGGGGAGCTGTTTTTT.

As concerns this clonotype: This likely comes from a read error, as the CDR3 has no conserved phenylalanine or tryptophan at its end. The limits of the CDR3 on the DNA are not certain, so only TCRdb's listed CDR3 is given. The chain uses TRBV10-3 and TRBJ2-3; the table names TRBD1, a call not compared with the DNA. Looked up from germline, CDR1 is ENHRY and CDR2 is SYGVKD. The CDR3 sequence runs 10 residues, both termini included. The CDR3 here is CAISESGRDY.

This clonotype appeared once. The CDR3 DNA reads as TGCGCCAGCAGCTTGGCCCCCGGGACTAGCGGGATTATCTACGAGCAGTACTTC. Encoded protein: CASSLAPGTSGIIYEQYF. J is TRBJ2-7 and V is TRBV5-1, with 13 bases aligning to TRBD2. J gave up 3 bases and V 0 bases, and 9 bases lay outside the gene matches. Germline values: CDR1 SGHRS, CDR2 YFSETQ. This CDR3 is built from 18 residues.

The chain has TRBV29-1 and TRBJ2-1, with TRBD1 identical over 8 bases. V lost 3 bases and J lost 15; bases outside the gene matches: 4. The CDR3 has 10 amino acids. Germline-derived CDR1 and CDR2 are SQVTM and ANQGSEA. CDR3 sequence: CSVDSGTGFF. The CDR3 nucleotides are TGCAGCGTTGATTCCGGGACAGGGTTCTTC.

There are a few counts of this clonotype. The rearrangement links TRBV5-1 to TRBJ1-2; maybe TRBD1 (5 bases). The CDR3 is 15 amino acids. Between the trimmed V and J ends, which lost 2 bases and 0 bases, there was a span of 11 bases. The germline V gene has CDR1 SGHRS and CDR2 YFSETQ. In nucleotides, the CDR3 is TGCGCCAGCAGCTTTACAGGAGCCGCTAACTATGGCTACACCTTC. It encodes CASSFTGAANYGYTF.

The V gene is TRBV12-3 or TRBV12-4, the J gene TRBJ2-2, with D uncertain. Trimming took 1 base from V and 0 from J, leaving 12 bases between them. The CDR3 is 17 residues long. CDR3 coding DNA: TGTGCCAGCAGTTTAGTTCTCCCCTCGGCGAACACCGGGGAGCTGTTTTTT. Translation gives CASSLVLPSANTGELFF.

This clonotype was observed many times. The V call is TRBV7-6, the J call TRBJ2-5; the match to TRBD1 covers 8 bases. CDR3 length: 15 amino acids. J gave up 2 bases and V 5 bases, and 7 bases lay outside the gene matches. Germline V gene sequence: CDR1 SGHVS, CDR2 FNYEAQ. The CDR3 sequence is CASSVDRGGQETQYF. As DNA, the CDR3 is TGTGCCAGCAGCGTCGACAGGGGTGGGCAAGAGACCCAGTACTTC.

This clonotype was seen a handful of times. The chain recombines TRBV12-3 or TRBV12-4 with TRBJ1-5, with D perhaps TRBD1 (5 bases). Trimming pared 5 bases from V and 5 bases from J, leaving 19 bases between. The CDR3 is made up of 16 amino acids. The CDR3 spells CASSTADLQVDQPQHF. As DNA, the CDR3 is TGTGCCAGCAGTACAGCCGATTTACAGGTGGATCAGCCCCAGCATTTT.

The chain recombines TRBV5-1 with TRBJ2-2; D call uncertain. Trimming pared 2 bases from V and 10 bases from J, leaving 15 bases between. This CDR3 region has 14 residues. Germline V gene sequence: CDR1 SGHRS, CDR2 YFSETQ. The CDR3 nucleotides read TGCGCCAGCAGCTTTCGGATCCGGGCCCCGGAGCTGTTTTTT. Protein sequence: CASSFRIRAPELFF. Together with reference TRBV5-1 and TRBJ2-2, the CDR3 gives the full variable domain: KAGVTQTPRYLIKTRGQQVTLSCSPISGHRSVSWYQQTPGQGLQFLFEYFSETQRNKGNFPGRFSGRQFSNSRSEMNVSTLELGDSALYLCASSFRIRAPELFFGEGSRLTVL.

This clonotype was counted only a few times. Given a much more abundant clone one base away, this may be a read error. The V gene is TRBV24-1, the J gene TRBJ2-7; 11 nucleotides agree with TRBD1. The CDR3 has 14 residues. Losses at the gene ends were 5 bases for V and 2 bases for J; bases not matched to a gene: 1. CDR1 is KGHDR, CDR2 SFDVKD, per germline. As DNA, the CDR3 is TGTGCCACCAGTGGGGGACAGGGGGCCTACGAGCAGTACTTC. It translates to CATSGGQGAYEQYF.

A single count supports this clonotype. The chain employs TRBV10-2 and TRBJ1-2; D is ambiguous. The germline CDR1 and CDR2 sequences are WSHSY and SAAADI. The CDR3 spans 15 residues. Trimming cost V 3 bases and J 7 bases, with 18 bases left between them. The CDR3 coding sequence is TGCGCCAGCAGTGATTTAGTTAGGGAACCCTGTGGCTACACCTTC. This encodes CASSDLVREPCGYTF.

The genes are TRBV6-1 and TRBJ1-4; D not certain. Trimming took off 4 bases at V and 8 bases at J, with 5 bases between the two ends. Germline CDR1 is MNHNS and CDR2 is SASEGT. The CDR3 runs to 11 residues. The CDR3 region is CASSAEEKLFF. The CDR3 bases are TGTGCCAGCAGTGCAGAAGAAAAACTGTTTTTT.